Listed below are T cell receptor beta chains from one sample, sequenced in a study of T cell changes during pregnancy in multiple sclerosis. Assay: immunoSEQ multiplex PCR; the TCRdb copy retains only in-frame clones and omits some. The table has roughly 100,000 clones, about 90% seen once. The sequencing used peripheral blood, collected before pregnancy. The receptors originated from a female donor with multiple sclerosis, enrolled in a pregnancy study. Each CDR3 is given with its conserved first and last residue. D genes are given only for firm matches. Not every row has a clone size; where given, it reads once, few, many or a size class.

cdr3_nt cdr3_aa v_call d_call j_call clone_size
TGTGCCAGCAGCAACCCCGGGGCGGGAGGGCAAGAGCAGTACTTC CASSNPGAGGQEQYF TRBV2 TRBD2 TRBJ2-7 -
TGTGCCAGTAGCTACTCAGAAGGGAGAGAGCAGTACTTC CASSYSEGREQYF TRBV19 - TRBJ2-7 -
TGTGCCAGCAGCGACATAACGGGATCCCAAGAGACCCAGTACTTC CASSDITGSQETQYF TRBV27 - TRBJ2-5 -
TGTGCCAGCAGGGCAGTAGGGAGCCATGAAGCTTTCTTT CASRAVGSHEAFF TRBV7-3 - TRBJ1-1 -
TGTGCCAGCAGCAAAGAGCGGCAGGACAGCTTCCTCCTTAACTATGGCTACACCTTC CASSKERQDSFLLNYGYTF TRBV21-1 - TRBJ1-2 once
TGTGCCAGCAGCTTAGCGCTGGCGGGGGGCCAAGAGACCCAGTACTTC CASSLALAGGQETQYF TRBV7-6 TRBD2 TRBJ2-5 -
TGCGCCAGCAGCTTGGGCAGGGCCTCTGGAAACACCATATATTTT CASSLGRASGNTIYF TRBV5-1 - TRBJ1-3 -
TGCAGCCTACAGGGACCCCGGGGCCAGTACTTC CSLQGPRGQYF TRBV20-1 - TRBJ2-5 -
TGTGCCAGCAGCTTGGCCCTTAGCTATGGCTACACCTTC CASSLALSYGYTF TRBV5-5 - TRBJ1-2 -
TGTGCCAGCAGCTTTGGCCAGGGGAGAGGAAACACCATATATTTT CASSFGQGRGNTIYF TRBV5-6 - TRBJ1-3 -
TGTGCCACTCGACTAGCGCAGTCTGGGTCCTACGAGCAGTACTTC CATRLAQSGSYEQYF TRBV28 TRBD2 TRBJ2-7 -
TGTGCCAGCACCCCCACTAACCTGGGGCGGGAGCTGTTTTTT CASTPTNLGRELFF TRBV9 - TRBJ2-2 -
TGCGCCACCAGCCATACAGGGAACACTGAAGCTTTCTTT CATSHTGNTEAFF TRBV5-1 - TRBJ1-1 -
TGTGCCAGCAGCCCCCTAAACACCGGGGAGCTGTTTTTT CASSPLNTGELFF TRBV7-6 - TRBJ2-2 -
TGTGCCAGCAGCTTAGCGCTGGGCGGGGGGGTTCACGAGACCCAGTACTTC CASSLALGGGVHETQYF TRBV7-2 TRBD2 TRBJ2-5 -
TGTGCCAGCAAGTTAGCGGGAGGGCCGATATACGAGCAGTACTTC CASKLAGGPIYEQYF TRBV27 TRBD2 TRBJ2-7 -
TGTGCCAGCAGACTGACAGGGAGCTCCTACAATGAGCAGTTCTTC CASRLTGSSYNEQFF TRBV5-6 TRBD1 TRBJ2-1 -
TGCGCCAGCAGCTTGGTTCGGTTTTTGAACACTGAAGCTTTCTTT CASSLVRFLNTEAFF TRBV5-1 - TRBJ1-1 -